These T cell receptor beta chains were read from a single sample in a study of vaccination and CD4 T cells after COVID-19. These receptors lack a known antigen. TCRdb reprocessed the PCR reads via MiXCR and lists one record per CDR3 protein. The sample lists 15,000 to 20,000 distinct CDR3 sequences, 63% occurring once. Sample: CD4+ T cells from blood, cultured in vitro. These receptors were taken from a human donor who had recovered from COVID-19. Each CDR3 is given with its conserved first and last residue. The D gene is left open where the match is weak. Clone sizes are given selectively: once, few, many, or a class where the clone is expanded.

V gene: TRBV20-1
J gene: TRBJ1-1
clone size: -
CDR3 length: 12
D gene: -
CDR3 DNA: TGCAGTGCTGATACCGGGACGCGGATAGCTTTCTTT
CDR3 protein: CSADTGTRIAFF

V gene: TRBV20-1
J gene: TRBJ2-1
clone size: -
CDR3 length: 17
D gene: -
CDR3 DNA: TGCAGTGCTAGAGATCACGGGGGAGGAAACTCCTACAATGAGCAGTTCTTC
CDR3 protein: CSARDHGGGNSYNEQFF

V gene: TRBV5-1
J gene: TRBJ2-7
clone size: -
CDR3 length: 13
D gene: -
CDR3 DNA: TGCGCCAGCAGCCCCGGGACCCTTTACGAGCAGTACTTC
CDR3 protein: CASSPGTLYEQYF

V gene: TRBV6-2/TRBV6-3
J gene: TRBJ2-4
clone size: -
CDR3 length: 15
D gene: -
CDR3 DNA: TGTGCCAGCAGTATGAGGGCCCTAGCCAAAAACATTCAGTACTTC
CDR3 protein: CASSMRALAKNIQYF

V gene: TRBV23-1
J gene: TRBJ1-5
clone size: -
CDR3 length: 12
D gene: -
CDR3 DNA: TGCGCCAGCAGTCTGGGTGATCAGCCCCAGCATTTT
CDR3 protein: CASSLGDQPQHF

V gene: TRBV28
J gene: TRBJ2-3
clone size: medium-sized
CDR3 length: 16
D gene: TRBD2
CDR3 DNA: TGTGCCAGCAGTTTGTTAGGAGCGGGAGGCTCAGATACGCAGTATTTT
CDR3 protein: CASSLLGAGGSDTQYF

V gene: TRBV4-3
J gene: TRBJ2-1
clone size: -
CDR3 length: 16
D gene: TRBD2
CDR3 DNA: TGCGCCAGCAGCCAAGATGGCGCGGGAGGCTACAATGAGCAGTTCTTC
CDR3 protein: CASSQDGAGGYNEQFF

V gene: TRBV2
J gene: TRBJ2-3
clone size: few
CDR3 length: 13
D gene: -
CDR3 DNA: TGTGCCAGCAGTATGACCTCTGGAGATACGCAGTATTTT
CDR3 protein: CASSMTSGDTQYF

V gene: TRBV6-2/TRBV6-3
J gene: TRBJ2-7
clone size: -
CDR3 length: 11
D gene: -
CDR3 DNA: TGTGCCAGCAGCGAATCCTACGAGCAGTACTTC
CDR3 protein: CASSESYEQYF

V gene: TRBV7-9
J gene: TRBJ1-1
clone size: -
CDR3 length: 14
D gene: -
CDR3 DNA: TGTGCCAGCAGCAACCAAATACCGACAGGAGTAGCTTTCTTT
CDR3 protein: CASSNQIPTGVAFF

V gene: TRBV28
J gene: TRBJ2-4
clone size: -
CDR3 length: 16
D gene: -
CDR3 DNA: TGTGCCAGCAGTGGGAAGACGGTACTAGCCAAAAACATTCAGTACTTC
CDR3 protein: CASSGKTVLAKNIQYF

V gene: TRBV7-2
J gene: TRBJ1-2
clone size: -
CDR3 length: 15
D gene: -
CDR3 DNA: TGTGCCAGCAGCTTAGCGCAGGGGCGGAACTATGGCTACACCTTC
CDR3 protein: CASSLAQGRNYGYTF

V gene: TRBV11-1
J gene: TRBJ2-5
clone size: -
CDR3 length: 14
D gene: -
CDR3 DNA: TGTGCCAGCAGCTTCCCGGACAGACAAGAGACCCAGTACTTC
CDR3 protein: CASSFPDRQETQYF

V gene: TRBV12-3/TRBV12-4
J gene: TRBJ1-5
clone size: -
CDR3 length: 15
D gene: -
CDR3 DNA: TGTGCCAGCAGTTTAGGAGGGCAGGGCAATCAGCCCCAGCATTTT
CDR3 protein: CASSLGGQGNQPQHF

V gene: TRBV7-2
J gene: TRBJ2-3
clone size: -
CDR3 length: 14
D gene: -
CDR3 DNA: TGTGCCAGCAGCTCCTACATGGAAACAGATACGCAGTATTTT
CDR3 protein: CASSSYMETDTQYF

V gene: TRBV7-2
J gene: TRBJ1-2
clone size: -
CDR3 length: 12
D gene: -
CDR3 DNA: TGTGCCAGCAGCTTAGTACAGCTGGGCTACACCTTC
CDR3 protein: CASSLVQLGYTF

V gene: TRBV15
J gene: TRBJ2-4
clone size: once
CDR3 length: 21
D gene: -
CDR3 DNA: TGTGCCACCAGCAGAGGAAACCCCCCGGTAGTGAAATGGGGCTTGGGCGACATTCAGTACTTC
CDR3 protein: CATSRGNPPVVKWGLGDIQYF

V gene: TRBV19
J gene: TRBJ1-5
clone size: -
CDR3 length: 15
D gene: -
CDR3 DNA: TGTGCCAGTAGTATCCGCCGATGGGGGGGTCAGCCCCAGCATTTT
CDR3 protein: CASSIRRWGGQPQHF

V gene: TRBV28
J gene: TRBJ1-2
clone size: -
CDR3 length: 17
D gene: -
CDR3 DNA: TGTGCCAGCAGTTTTCCGGGCGTGGAAAAAGCTAACTATGGCTACACCTTC
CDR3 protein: CASSFPGVEKANYGYTF

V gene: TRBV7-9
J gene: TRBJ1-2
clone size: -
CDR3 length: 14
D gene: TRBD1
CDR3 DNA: TGTGCCAGCAGCTTGGGACAGGGGTTTGACGGCTACACCTTC
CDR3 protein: CASSLGQGFDGYTF

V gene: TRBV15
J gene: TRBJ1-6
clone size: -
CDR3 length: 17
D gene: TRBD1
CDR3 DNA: TGTGCCACCAGCAGAGATCGACAGGGTAGTTTGAATTCACCCCTCCACTTT
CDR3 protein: CATSRDRQGSLNSPLHF

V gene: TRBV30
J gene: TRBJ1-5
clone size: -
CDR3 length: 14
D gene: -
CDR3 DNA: TGTGCCTGGAGTGTTGGCAGGTCCAATCAGCCCCAGCATTTT
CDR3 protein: CAWSVGRSNQPQHF

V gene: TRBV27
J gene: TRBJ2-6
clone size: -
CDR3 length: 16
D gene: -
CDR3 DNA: TGTGCCAGCAGTTTCTGGACGAACTCTGGGGCCAACGTCCTGACTTTC
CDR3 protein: CASSFWTNSGANVLTF

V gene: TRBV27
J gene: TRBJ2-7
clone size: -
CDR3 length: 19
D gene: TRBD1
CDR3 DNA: TGTGCCAGCAGTCCCCTTTACGGGACAGGGGCTCTCGAGATTTACGAGCAGTACTTC
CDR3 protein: CASSPLYGTGALEIYEQYF

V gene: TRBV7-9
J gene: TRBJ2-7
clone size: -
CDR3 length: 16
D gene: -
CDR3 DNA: TGTGCCAGCAGCTTTTACCGACACCCTGCCTCCGGCGAGCAGTACTTC
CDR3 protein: CASSFYRHPASGEQYF

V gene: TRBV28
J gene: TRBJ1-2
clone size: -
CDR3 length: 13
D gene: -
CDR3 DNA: TGTGCCAGCAGTACGGACCTTTACTATGGCTACACCTTC
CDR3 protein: CASSTDLYYGYTF

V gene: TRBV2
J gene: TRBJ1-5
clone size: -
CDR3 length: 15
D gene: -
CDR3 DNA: TGTGCCAGCAGTGAATCCGGAGTCAGCAATCAGCCCCAGCATTTT
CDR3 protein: CASSESGVSNQPQHF

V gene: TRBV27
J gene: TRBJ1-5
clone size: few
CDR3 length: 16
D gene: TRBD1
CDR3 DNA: TGTGCCAGCAGTCAGTTGACAGGGGCGGTCCAGGGGCCCCAGCATTTT
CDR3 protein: CASSQLTGAVQGPQHF

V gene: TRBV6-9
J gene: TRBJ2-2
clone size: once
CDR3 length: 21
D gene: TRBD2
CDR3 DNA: TGTGCCAGCAGTTATTGGACTAGCGGGAGCCTCGAGTCTCCCGACACCGGGGAGCTGTTTTTT
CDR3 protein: CASSYWTSGSLESPDTGELFF

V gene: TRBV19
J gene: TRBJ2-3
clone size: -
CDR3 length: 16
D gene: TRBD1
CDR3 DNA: TGTGCCAGTGTCCTGACAGGGGGCGCCGGCACAGATACGCAGTATTTT
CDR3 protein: CASVLTGGAGTDTQYF

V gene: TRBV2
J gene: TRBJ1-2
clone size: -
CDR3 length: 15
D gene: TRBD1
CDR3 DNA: TGTGCCAGCAGTAGACAGGGAGGTGGGTCCTATGGCTACACCTTC
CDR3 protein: CASSRQGGGSYGYTF

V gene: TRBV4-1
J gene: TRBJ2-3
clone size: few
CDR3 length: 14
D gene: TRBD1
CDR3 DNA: TGCGCCAGCAGCCAAGACTGGACAGGGTTTACGCAGTATTTT
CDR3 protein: CASSQDWTGFTQYF

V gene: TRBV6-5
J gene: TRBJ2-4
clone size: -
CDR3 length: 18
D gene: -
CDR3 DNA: TGTGCCAGCAGTTACTCGAAGTCGGCACCTCTAGCCAAAAACATTCAGTACTTC
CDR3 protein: CASSYSKSAPLAKNIQYF

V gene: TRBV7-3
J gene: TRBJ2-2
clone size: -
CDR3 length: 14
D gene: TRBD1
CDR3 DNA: TGTGCCAGCGGCAGGGGGTTTGGTGCCGGGGAGCTGTTTTTT
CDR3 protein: CASGRGFGAGELFF

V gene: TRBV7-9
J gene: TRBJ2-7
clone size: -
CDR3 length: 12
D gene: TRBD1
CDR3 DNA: TGTGCCAGCAGCGGACAGGGTTACGAGCAGTACTTC
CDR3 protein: CASSGQGYEQYF

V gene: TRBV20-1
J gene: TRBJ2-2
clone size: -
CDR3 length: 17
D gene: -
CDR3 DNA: TGCAGTGCTGGAGACCCTCGGCGGGATATCCGCACCGGGGAGCTGTTTTTT
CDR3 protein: CSAGDPRRDIRTGELFF

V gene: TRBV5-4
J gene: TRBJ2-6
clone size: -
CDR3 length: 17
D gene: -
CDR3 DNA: TGTGCCAGCAGCACCGACAGGACGATCTCTGGGGCCAACGTCCTGACTTTC
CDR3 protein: CASSTDRTISGANVLTF

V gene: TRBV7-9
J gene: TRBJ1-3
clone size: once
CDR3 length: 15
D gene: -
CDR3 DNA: TGTGCCAGCAGTTCCGGGACCCCTCTTGGAAACACCATATATTTT
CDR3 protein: CASSSGTPLGNTIYF

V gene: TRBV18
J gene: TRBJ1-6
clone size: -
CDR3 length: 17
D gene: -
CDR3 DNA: TGTGCCAGCTCACCCTCCATCCTTAGGGGATATAATTCACCCCTCCACTTT
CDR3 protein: CASSPSILRGYNSPLHF

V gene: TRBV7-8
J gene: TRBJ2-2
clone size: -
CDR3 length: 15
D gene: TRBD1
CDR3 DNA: TGTGCCAGCAGCTCAGGGGGCGGGTTTGACGGGGAGCTGTTTTTT
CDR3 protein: CASSSGGGFDGELFF

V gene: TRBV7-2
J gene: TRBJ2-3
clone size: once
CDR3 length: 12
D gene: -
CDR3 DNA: TGTGCCAGCAGCTTCGCCTTAGATACGCAGTATTTT
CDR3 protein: CASSFALDTQYF

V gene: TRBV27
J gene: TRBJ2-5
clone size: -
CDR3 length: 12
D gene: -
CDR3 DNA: TGTGCCAGCAGGGGCCGCCAAGAGACCCAGTACTTC
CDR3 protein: CASRGRQETQYF

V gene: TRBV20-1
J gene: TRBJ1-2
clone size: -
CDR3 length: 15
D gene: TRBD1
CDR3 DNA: TGCAGTGCCATGGCTCGGACAGGGGTGCCCTATGGCTACACCTTC
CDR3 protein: CSAMARTGVPYGYTF

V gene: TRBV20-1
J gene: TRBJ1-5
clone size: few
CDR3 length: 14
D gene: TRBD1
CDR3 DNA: TGCAGTGCGCCCGACAGGGGCGACGGTCAGCCCCAGCATTTT
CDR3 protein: CSAPDRGDGQPQHF

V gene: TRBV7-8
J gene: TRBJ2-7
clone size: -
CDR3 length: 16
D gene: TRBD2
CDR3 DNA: TGTGCCAGCAGCTTAGATTTAGGACTAGCGGGAGACGAGCAGTACTTC
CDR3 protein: CASSLDLGLAGDEQYF

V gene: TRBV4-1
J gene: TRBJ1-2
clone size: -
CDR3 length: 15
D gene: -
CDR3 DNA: TGCGCCAGCAGCCAGACCGGGACTCAAAACTATGGCTACACCTTC
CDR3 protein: CASSQTGTQNYGYTF